This T cell receptor (beta chain) appears in the sequencing data of a study of OX40 agonist ivuxolimab in advanced cancers. In the study overall: A partial response was reached by three patients: one with hepatocellular carcinoma and two with cutaneous melanoma. Study results and limitations: Average numbers of expanded clones were greater in CD8+ T cells than in CD4+. Low normalized T-cell clonal expansion was also seen in some nonresponders.

Systemic immunosuppression or a history of autoimmune disease excluded patients. J was trimmed by 0 bases and V by 4 bases; bases with no gene match: 7. The length of the CDR3 is 16 residues. From germline, CDR1 is GTSNPN and CDR2 SVGIG (reference sequence). Generated by immunoSEQ multiplex PCR, the TCRdb table keeps only in-frame clones and is missing some. The table has about 50,000 clones, approximately 80% seen once. About this clone: Antigen: not known.

The source of this sequence is an adult with an advanced solid tumor such as melanoma, head and neck, liver or kidney cancer. The genes are TRBV30 and TRBJ1-3, with 9 bases matching TRBD1. Sequenced here: CD4+ or CD8+ T cells sorted from blood, sampled in a trial of the OX40 agonist ivuxolimab. DNA for the CDR3: TGTGCCTGGATCGGGACAGGGCTAGGCTCTGGAAACACCATATATTTT. Translation: CAWIGTGLGSGNTIYF.